Following are 30 T cell receptor beta chains from one sample sequenced in a study of blood T cells in healthy people across ages. A second 7 to 11 cycle PCR used barcoded and J-beta primers. TCRdb independently ran MiXCR on the 5' RACE reads; one entry per CDR3 protein. The data contain hundreds of thousands of distinct CDR3 sequences, roughly 25% of them singletons. Another study also made use of these data, one on T cells of mothers and their children.

The specimen sequenced was blood. These receptors were obtained from a boy younger than 18 in good health.

The chain carries TRBV25-1 and TRBJ2-7, with D unresolved. The CDR3 is 12 amino acids. V was pared by 6 bases and J by 6 bases, with 12 bases between. CDR1 MGHDK and CDR2 SYGVNS come from the germline V gene. CDR3 sequence (DNA): TGTGCCAGCAGGGGAAGATCCGTCGAGCAGTACTTC. Translated, it gives CASRGRSVEQYF.

V is TRBV12-3 or TRBV12-4 and J is TRBJ1-4; D remains ambiguous. The CDR3 loop spans 13 amino acids. The V end was cut by 9 bases, the J end by 6 bases, with 14 bases between. The CDR3 DNA reads as TGTGCCAGTAGCCCTTGGGCAGATGAAAAACTGTTTTTT. Encoded protein: CASSPWADEKLFF.

The genes are TRBV15 and TRBJ1-5, with D unclear. In germline, CDR1 is LNHNV, CDR2 YYDKDF (reference sequence). The V end was cut by 1 base, the J end by 7 bases, with 14 bases between. CDR3 length: 15 residues. This chain's CDR3 is CATSRAEERRQPQHF. CDR3 DNA: TGTGCCACCAGCAGAGCTGAGGAGAGAAGGCAGCCCCAGCATTTT.

This clonotype has a handful of counts. The chain uses TRBV20-1 and TRBJ1-1; D is undetermined. The V end was cut by 2 bases, the J end by 3 bases, with 10 bases between. CDR1 and CDR2 from the germline V gene are DFQATT and SNEGSKA (reference sequence). The CDR3 covers 13 residues. CDR3 in amino acids: CSARLDGDTEAFF. The CDR3 bases are TGCAGTGCTAGATTGGACGGGGACACTGAAGCTTTCTTT.

In its sample, this clonotype was seen a few times. The rearrangement uses TRBV14 and TRBJ2-2, with 9 bases identical to TRBD2. There are 16 residues in the CDR3. From germline, CDR1 is SGHDN and CDR2 FVKESK. With 4 bases clipped from V and 3 bases from J, the junction kept 6 bases outside the gene matches. In DNA form, the CDR3 reads TGTGCCAGCAGCCCCCCGGGACTAGCTTACACCGGGGAGCTGTTTTTT. Protein: CASSPPGLAYTGELFF.

The rearrangement links TRBV10-3 to TRBJ2-7; 9 bases match TRBD1. Per the germline V gene, CDR1 is ENHRY and CDR2 is SYGVKD. The J segment lost 3 bases and the V segment lost 4 bases, leaving 4 bases of the junction unmatched. The CDR3 is 14 residues long. The CDR3 bases are TGTGCCATCAGTGGGTGGGACAGGGTCTACGAGCAGTACTTC. It yields the protein CAISGWDRVYEQYF.

This clonotype was seen more than once but under ten times. The V call is TRBV7-2, the J call TRBJ1-2; TRBD1 might be the D (6 bases). The CDR3 spans 14 residues. In germline, CDR1 is SGHTA, CDR2 FQGNSA. V dropped 6 bases and J dropped 4 bases, with 15 bases sitting between them. The CDR3 bases are TGTGCCAGCAGTCCGCCGGACAGCCCCTATGGCTACACCTTC. Translated: CASSPPDSPYGYTF.

This clonotype was detected only a few times. CDR3 DNA: TGCGCCAGCAGCCCCGGGACAGGTTATAGCAATCAGCCCCAGCATTTT. Its translation: CASSPGTGYSNQPQHF. The chain links TRBV5-1 to TRBJ1-5, with TRBD1 matching over 8 bases. The V gene's germline CDR1 is SGHRS and CDR2 YFSETQ. The length of the CDR3 is 16 residues. V was clipped by 4 bases and J by 0 bases; unmatched bases: 6.

This clonotype was seen a few times. The rearrangement uses TRBV7-9 and TRBJ2-4; D gene uncertain. The CDR3 runs 13 residues. Trimming left V 4 bases short and J 5 bases short, with 9 bases between. The germline V gene encodes CDR1 SEHNR and CDR2 FQNEAQ (reference sequence). CDR3 in DNA: TGTGCCAGCAGCTGGGGATATCAAAACATTCAGTACTTC. The encoded protein is CASSWGYQNIQYF.

As for this clonotype: A junction boundary mismatches the germline segment, possibly from a read error. CDR3 sequence: CVSSKVEAWGQETQYF. The CDR3 DNA follows: TGTGTCAGCAGTAAGGTTGAAGCGTGGGGACAAGAGACCCAGTACTTC. The chain joins TRBV12-3 or TRBV12-4 to TRBJ2-5; no firm D call. The CDR3 has 16 residues.

V is TRBV6-1 and J is TRBJ2-5, with D tentatively TRBD2 (6 bases). The J call may be faulty, since TRBJ2-1 better matches the DNA end. CDR1 is MNHNS, CDR2 SASEGT, per germline. CDR3 size: 15 residues. CDR3 residues: CASSGLGFRYNEQFF. The CDR3 DNA follows: TGTGCCAGCAGTGGACTAGGTTTTCGGTACAATGAGCAGTTCTTC.

The CDR3 spells CSATGTESYEQYF. In DNA form, the CDR3 reads TGCAGTGCTACAGGGACGGAGTCCTACGAGCAGTACTTC. The chain carries TRBV20-1 and TRBJ2-7; D is possibly TRBD1 or TRBD2 (5 bases each). The CDR3 has 13 residues. Trimming shortened V by 4 bases and J by 1 base, and 11 bases separated the two germline ends. Germline V gene data show CDR1 as DFQATT and CDR2 as SNEGSKA (reference sequence).

The genes are TRBV7-8 and TRBJ2-7; D not certain. V shed 2 bases and J shed 5 bases, with 13 bases lying between them. Looked up from germline, CDR1 is SGHVS and CDR2 is FQNEAQ. The CDR3 is made up of 14 amino acids. The CDR3 coding sequence is TGTGCCAGCAGCTTACGCCACATTCCTCACGAGCAGTACTTC. Encoded protein: CASSLRHIPHEQYF.

The chain joins TRBV29-1 to TRBJ2-5; TRBD1 matches at 7 bases. The germline V gene encodes CDR1 SQVTM and CDR2 ANQGSEA. The CDR3 loop spans 13 amino acids. V lost 5 bases, J lost 5 bases, and 8 bases stayed unmatched. The CDR3 bases are TGCAGCGTTCGCAGACAGGGTGGGGAGACCCAGTACTTC. Protein sequence: CSVRRQGGETQYF.

The genes are TRBV5-1 and TRBJ2-7; 9 nucleotides agree with TRBD1. J gave up 5 bases and V 4 bases, and 7 bases lay outside the gene matches. The CDR3 consists of 14 residues. CDR1 is SGHRS and CDR2 is YFSETQ in the germline V gene. CDR3 in DNA: TGCGCCAGCAGCCTCGGGACAGGGCTGAACGAGCAGTACTTC. This sequence encodes CASSLGTGLNEQYF.

The table lists this clonotype with a count of one. The chain recombines TRBV7-3 with TRBJ2-1, with 9 positions matching TRBD1. V lost 4 bases, J lost 7 bases, and 11 bases stayed unmatched. The germline gives CDR1 SGHTA, CDR2 FQGTGA. The CDR3 is made up of 16 amino acids. Written as DNA, the CDR3 is TGTGCCAGCAGCTCCCCCCGCGGGACAGGGATGAATGAGCAGTTCTTC. Its translation: CASSSPRGTGMNEQFF.

This clonotype was counted only a few times. The V call is TRBV7-9, the J call TRBJ1-2; TRBD1 is a possible D gene (5 bases). Germline V CDR1 and CDR2: SEHNR, FQNEAQ (reference sequence). The CDR3 is 14 amino acids. Trimming shortened V by 5 bases and J by 8 bases, and 18 bases separated the two germline ends. The CDR3 loop reads CASSLAAGTRGYTF. CDR3 sequence (DNA): TGTGCCAGCAGCCTTGCGGCAGGGACGCGGGGCTACACCTTC.

The genes are TRBV7-9 and TRBJ2-7, with 7 bases aligning to TRBD2. Trimming cost V 1 base and J 2 bases; bases outside gene matches: 8. The CDR3 loop spans 16 amino acids. Per germline, CDR1 SEHNR and CDR2 FQNEAQ (reference sequence). CDR3 protein: CASSLGEALAAYEQYF. CDR3 bases: TGTGCCAGCAGCTTAGGAGAAGCGCTAGCGGCCTACGAGCAGTACTTC.

The genes are TRBV18 and TRBJ2-1, with TRBD2 identical over 8 bases. The CDR3 covers 17 residues. V lost 1 base and J lost 4; bases outside the gene matches: 9. Germline V CDR1 and CDR2: KGHSH, LQKENI. The CDR3 coding sequence is TGTGCCAGCTCACCACAGCCAGCGGGAGACCATTACAATGAGCAGTTCTTC. Translating gives CASSPQPAGDHYNEQFF.

This clonotype was counted only a few times. The chain joins TRBV12-3 or TRBV12-4 to TRBJ2-7, with D tentatively TRBD2 (5 bases). Between the trimmed V and J ends, which lost 2 bases and 5 bases, there was a span of 13 bases. This CDR3 comprises 14 residues. CDR3 DNA: TGTGCCAGCAGTTTAAGCGGTGAAGAGGACGAGCAGTACTTC. Translated: CASSLSGEEDEQYF.

This clonotype was picked up one time. The CDR3: CASSPGGQNQPQHF. CDR3 nucleotide sequence: TGTGCCAGCAGTCCTGGAGGACAGAATCAGCCCCAGCATTTT. The chain is built from TRBV27 and TRBJ1-5; a possible D gene is TRBD1 (6 bases). The ends were cut back, 5 bases at V and 4 bases at J, with 12 bases in the middle. Per the germline V gene, CDR1 is MNHEY and CDR2 is SMNVEV (reference sequence). This CDR3 is built from 14 residues.

This clonotype was counted a few times. The chain uses TRBV23-1 and TRBJ2-4; unclear D gene. TRBV23-1 is sorted into the ORF group, with uncertain function. The CDR3 is made up of 13 amino acids. Trimming pared 6 bases from V and 3 bases from J, leaving 9 bases between. The CDR3 nucleotides are TGCGCCAGCAGCTTTCCCCTCAAAAACATTCAGTACTTC. Amino acid sequence: CASSFPLKNIQYF.

This chain links TRBV6-5 with TRBJ2-7, with D perhaps being TRBD1 or TRBD2 (5 bases each). Trimming took off 2 bases at V and 5 bases at J, with 10 bases between the two ends. From germline, CDR1 is MNHEY and CDR2 SVGAGI. This CDR3 is built from 13 residues. CDR3 nucleotides: TGTGCCAGCAGTTACGGGGGTGGGAACGAGCAGTACTTC. The encoded protein is CASSYGGGNEQYF.

V usage is TRBV15 and J usage is TRBJ2-3; the D is unclear. With 4 bases removed from V and 5 bases from J, the gap between germline ends came to 16 bases. Germline values: CDR1 LNHNV, CDR2 YYDKDF (reference sequence). There are 15 residues in the CDR3. CDR3 nucleotide sequence: TGTGCCACCAGCACCGGAGCTACCAGACAAGATACGCAGTATTTT. It encodes CATSTGATRQDTQYF.

This clonotype was observed a handful of times. V usage is TRBV7-8 and J usage is TRBJ1-4; no firm D call. The CDR3 contains 15 residues. V was trimmed by 5 bases and J by 6 bases, leaving 16 bases between them. Germline assignment: CDR1 SGHVS and CDR2 FQNEAQ. The CDR3 DNA sequence: TGTGCCAGCAGCCCCCAGGTTGGCCAAGATGAAAAACTGTTTTTT. Residues: CASSPQVGQDEKLFF.

This chain joins TRBV24-1 and TRBJ2-5; 9 nucleotides match TRBD2. TRBJ2-1 matches the DNA end more closely, so the J call is doubtful. This CDR3 is 18 amino acids long. Germline loops: CDR1 KGHDR, CDR2 SFDVKD. The chain's CDR3 is CATSDFGGAGGAPDEQFF. The CDR3 bases are TGTGCCACCAGTGATTTCGGAGGGGCGGGGGGGGCCCCGGATGAGCAGTTCTTC.

For this clonotype: The junction departs from the called germline gene at one end, perhaps through a read error. This chain connects TRBV7-2 to TRBJ2-5, with D tentatively TRBD2 (6 bases). The CDR3 length is 15 residues. The germline gives CDR1 SGHTA, CDR2 FQGNSA. The CDR3 region is CASSYPAPGEETRYF. DNA of the CDR3: TGTGCCAGCAGCTATCCGGCGCCGGGAGAAGAGACCCGGTACTTC.

The chain carries TRBV10-3 and TRBJ2-5; a possible D gene is TRBD2 (6 bases). CDR3 length: 13 residues. The germline CDR1 and CDR2 sequences are ENHRY and SYGVKD. V was trimmed by 10 bases and J by 0 bases, leaving 12 bases between them. The CDR3, as DNA: TGTGCCAGCATGGAGGGATACCAAGAGACCCAGTACTTC. Residues: CASMEGYQETQYF.

The CDR3 sequence: CASNPAGGDAYEQYF. The CDR3 region has the DNA TGTGCCAGCAATCCAGCGGGTGGGGACGCCTACGAGCAGTACTTC. The chain carries TRBV11-2 and TRBJ2-7, with D maybe TRBD2 (6 bases). The germline V and J ends were trimmed by 7 bases and 2 bases, with 18 bases remaining between them. Germline assignment: CDR1 SGHAT and CDR2 FQNNGV. This CDR3 is built from 15 residues.

The chain carries TRBV11-2 and TRBJ1-4; D gene unclear. The germline V gene encodes CDR1 SGHAT and CDR2 FQNNGV. The CDR3 contains 17 residues. V was shortened by 1 base and J by 1 base, with 13 bases between the two germline ends. CDR3 bases: TGTGCCAGCAGCTTAGCGGGGATAATCTTAACTAATGAAAAACTGTTTTTT. Translation gives CASSLAGIILTNEKLFF.